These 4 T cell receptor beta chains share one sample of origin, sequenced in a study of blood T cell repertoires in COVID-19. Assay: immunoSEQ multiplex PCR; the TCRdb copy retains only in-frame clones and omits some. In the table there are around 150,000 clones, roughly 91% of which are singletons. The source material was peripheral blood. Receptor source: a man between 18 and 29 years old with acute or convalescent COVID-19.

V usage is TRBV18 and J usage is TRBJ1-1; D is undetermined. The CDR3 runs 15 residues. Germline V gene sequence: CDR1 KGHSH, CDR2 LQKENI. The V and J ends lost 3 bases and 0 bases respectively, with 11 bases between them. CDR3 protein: CASSPSQTMNTEAFF. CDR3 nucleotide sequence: TGTGCCAGCTCACCGTCACAGACCATGAACACTGAAGCTTTCTTT.

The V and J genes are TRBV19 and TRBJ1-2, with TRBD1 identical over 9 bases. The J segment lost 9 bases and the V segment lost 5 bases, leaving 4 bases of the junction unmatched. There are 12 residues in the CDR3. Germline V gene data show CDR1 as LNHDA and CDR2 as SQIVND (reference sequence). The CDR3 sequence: CASSYGQGSYTF. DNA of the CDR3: TGTGCCAGTAGTTACGGACAGGGGAGCTACACCTTC.

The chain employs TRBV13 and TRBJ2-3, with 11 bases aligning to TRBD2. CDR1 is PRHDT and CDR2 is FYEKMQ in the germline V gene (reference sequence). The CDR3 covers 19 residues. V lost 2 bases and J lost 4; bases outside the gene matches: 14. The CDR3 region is CASSLPPKLAGARPDTQYF. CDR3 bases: TGTGCCAGCAGCTTACCTCCCAAACTAGCGGGAGCTCGACCAGATACGCAGTATTTT.

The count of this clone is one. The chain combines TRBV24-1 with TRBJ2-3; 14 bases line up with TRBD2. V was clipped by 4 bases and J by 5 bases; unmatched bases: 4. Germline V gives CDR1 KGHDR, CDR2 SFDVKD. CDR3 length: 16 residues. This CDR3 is CATSDPGLAGGDTQYF. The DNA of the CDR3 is TGTGCCACCAGTGACCCCGGACTAGCGGGGGGAGATACGCAGTATTTT.